This paragraph reports one TCR beta chain. No antigen is known for it. The data were taken from a study of regulatory T cells in long-lasting Graves disease. Findings of the study overall: More public clonotypes were shared by persistent patients (fewer than 3,000) than by new patients (fewer than 1,000).

This CDR3 has 17 amino acids. Germline lookup yields CDR1 MDHEN and CDR2 SYDVKM. The J segment lost 10 bases and the V segment lost 4 bases, leaving 12 bases of the junction unmatched. Time point denoted: newly diagnosed GD, antithyroid drugs for less than 3 months. The TCR library was prepared using RNA isolated from PBMCs. Both iRepertoire HTBI primers and Arm-PCR of CDR3 regions were used to build the TCR beta libraries. Each CDR3 protein is one row after TCRdb ran MiXCR on the multiplex PCR reads. Among 200,000 to 250,000 distinct CDR3 sequences listed, just over 20% were seen once. The rearrangement links TRBV28 to TRBJ2-1; TRBD2 aligns across 14 bases. The sample was peripheral blood mononuclear cells (PBMCs), taken at new diagnosis, from a patient treated with antithyroid drugs. The sequence was collected from a female donor with Graves disease. The CDR3 DNA is TGTGCCAGCAGTTCCCGACTAGCGGGGGGGCCGTCAGGCGAGCAGTTCTTC. Residues: CASSSRLAGGPSGEQFF.